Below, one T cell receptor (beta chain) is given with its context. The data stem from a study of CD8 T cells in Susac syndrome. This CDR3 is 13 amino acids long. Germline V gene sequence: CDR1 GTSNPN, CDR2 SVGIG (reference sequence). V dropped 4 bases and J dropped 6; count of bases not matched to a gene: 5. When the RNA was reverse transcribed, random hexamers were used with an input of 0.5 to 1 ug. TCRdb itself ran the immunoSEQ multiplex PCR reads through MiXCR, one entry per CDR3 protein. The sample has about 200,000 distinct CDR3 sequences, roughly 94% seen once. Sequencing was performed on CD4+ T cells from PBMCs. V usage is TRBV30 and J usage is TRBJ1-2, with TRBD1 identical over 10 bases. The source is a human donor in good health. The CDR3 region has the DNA TGTGCCTGGAAAGACAGGGGGCGGGATGGCTACACCTTC. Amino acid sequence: CAWKDRGRDGYTF.